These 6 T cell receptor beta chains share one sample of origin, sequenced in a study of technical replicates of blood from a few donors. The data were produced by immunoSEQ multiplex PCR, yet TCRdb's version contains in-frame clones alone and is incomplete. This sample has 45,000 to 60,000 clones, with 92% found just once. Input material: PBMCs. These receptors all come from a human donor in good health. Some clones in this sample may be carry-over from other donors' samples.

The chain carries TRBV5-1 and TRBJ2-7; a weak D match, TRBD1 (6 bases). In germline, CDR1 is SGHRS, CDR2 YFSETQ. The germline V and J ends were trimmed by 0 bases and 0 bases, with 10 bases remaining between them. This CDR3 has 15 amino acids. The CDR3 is CASSLALTGSYEQYF. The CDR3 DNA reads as TGCGCCAGCAGCTTGGCCCTGACAGGCTCCTACGAGCAGTACTTC. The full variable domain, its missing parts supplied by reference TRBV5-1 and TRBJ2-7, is KAGVTQTPRYLIKTRGQQVTLSCSPISGHRSVSWYQQTPGQGLQFLFEYFSETQRNKGNFPGRFSGRQFSNSRSEMNVSTLELGDSALYLCASSLALTGSYEQYFGPGTRLTVT.

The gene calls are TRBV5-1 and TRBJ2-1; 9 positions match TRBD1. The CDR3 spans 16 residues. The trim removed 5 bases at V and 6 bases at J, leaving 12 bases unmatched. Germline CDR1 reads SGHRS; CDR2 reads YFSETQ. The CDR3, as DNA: TGCGCCAGCAGGCAAATACCGGGACAGGGTCCCAATGAGCAGTTCTTC. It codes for CASRQIPGQGPNEQFF.

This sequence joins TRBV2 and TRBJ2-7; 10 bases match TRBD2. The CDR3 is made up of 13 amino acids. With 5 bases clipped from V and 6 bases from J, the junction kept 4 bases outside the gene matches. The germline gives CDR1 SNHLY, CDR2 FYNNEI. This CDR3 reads CASSRTSGGEQYF. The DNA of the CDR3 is TGTGCCAGCAGTCGGACTAGCGGAGGCGAGCAGTACTTC. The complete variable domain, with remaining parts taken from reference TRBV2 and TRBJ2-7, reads EPEVTQTPSHQVTQMGQEVILRCVPISNHLYFYWYRQILGQKVEFLVSFYNNEISEKSEIFDDQFSVERPDGSNFTLKIRSTKLEDSAMYFCASSRTSGGEQYFGPGTRLTVT.

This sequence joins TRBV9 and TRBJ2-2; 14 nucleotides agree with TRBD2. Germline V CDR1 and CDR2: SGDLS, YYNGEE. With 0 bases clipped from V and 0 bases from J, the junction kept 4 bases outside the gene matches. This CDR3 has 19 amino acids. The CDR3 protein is CASSVAGTSGSANTGELFF. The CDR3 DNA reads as TGTGCCAGCAGCGTAGCGGGGACTAGCGGGAGCGCGAACACCGGGGAGCTGTTTTTT.

The chain's CDR3 is CASSQRGGYGYTF. CDR3 DNA: TGTGCCAGCAGCCAACGGGGAGGCTATGGCTACACCTTC. The chain employs TRBV7-3 and TRBJ1-2, with D uncertain. This CDR3 has 13 amino acids. Germline loops: CDR1 SGHTA, CDR2 FQGTGA. V shed 5 bases and J shed 4 bases, with 11 bases lying between them. The full variable domain, with the rest looked up from reference TRBV7-3 and TRBJ1-2, is GAGVSQTPSNKVTEKGKYVELRCDPISGHTALYWYRQSLGQGPEFLIYFQGTGAADDSGLPNDRFFAVRPEGSVSTLKIQRTERGDSAVYLCASSQRGGYGYTFGSGTRLTVV.

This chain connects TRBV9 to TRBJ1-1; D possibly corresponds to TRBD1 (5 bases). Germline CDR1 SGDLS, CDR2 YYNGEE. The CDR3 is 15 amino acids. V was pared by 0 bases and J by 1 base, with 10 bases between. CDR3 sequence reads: CASSVGGGQNTEAFF. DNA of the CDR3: TGTGCCAGCAGCGTAGGGGGCGGACAGAACACTGAAGCTTTCTTT.